The source of this TCR beta chain is a study of shared clonotypes between healthy human individuals. Study-wide results and limits: Generation of non-shared clonotypes was less probable than generation of clonotypes shared by all four donors.

Per the germline V gene, CDR1 is LNHDA and CDR2 is SQIVND (reference sequence). There are 15 residues in the CDR3. V was cut by 7 bases and J by 0 bases, with 12 bases left in between. Across several immunoSEQ plates, the genomic DNA of each subset was split evenly. Profiling relied on immunoSEQ multiplex PCR, and the TCRdb table lists in-frame clones only, not all of them. The data contain more than 80,000 clones, 65% to 70% of them seen just once; the ten biggest clones take up about 48%. Notes on this clone: Its specificity is not known.

The specimen sequenced was memory CD8+ T cells sorted from blood. Regarding subset: CD45RO+ cells pooled with CCR7-negative TemRA cells. This sequence was found in a man under 40 in good health. This chain connects TRBV19 to TRBJ2-2; D possibly corresponds to TRBD1 (6 bases). The CDR3: CASTGQWSNTGELFF. In nucleotides, the CDR3 is TGTGCCAGTACAGGACAGTGGTCGAACACCGGGGAGCTGTTTTTT.